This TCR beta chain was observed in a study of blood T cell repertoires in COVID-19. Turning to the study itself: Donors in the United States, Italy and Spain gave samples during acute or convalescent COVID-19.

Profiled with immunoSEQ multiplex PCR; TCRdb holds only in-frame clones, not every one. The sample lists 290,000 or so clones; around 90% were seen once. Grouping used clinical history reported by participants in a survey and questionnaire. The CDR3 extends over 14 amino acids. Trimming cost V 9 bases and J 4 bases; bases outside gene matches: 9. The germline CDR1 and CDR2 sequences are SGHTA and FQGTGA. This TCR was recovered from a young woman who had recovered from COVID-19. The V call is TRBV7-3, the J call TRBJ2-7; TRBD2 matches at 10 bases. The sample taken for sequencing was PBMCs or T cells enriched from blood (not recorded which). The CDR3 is CARPWVLAGYEQYF. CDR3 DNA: TGTGCCAGACCCTGGGTACTAGCGGGATACGAGCAGTACTTC.